Each of the 9 T cell receptor beta chains below was sequenced from the same sample in a study of shared clonotypes between healthy human individuals. Here immunoSEQ multiplex PCR was the method, and the copy in TCRdb shows in-frame clones only, minus some. The table shows over 700,000 clones, with just under 75% occurring only once. The sequenced material came from memory CD4+ T cells sorted from blood. This sample's subset: CD45RA-negative fraction. These receptors were collected from a woman in her 30s in good health.

This clone has a handful of counts. The chain combines TRBV5-6 with TRBJ2-7, with D perhaps assigned TRBD1 or TRBD2 (5 bases each). Trimming pared 4 bases from V and 7 bases from J, leaving 18 bases between. This CDR3 contains 14 residues. Germline CDR1 and CDR2: SGHDT and YYEEEE. In nucleotides, the CDR3 is TGTGCCAGCAGCCGGGACCGATTCTCGGGTGAGCAGTACTTC. This codes for CASSRDRFSGEQYF.

This chain links TRBV5-4 with TRBJ2-3, with 7 bases that match TRBD2. CDR1 and CDR2 from the germline V gene are SGHNT and YYREEE (reference sequence). V trimming: 3 bases; J trimming: 5 bases; junction bases outside the gene matches: 12. The CDR3 is made up of 16 amino acids. The CDR3 DNA reads as TGTGCCAGCAGCTGGGCGGGGAGGGCCGATGGAGATACGCAGTATTTT. Its translation: CASSWAGRADGDTQYF.

The V call is TRBV19, the J call TRBJ2-1; D not certain. The CDR3 runs 14 residues. Trimming left V 1 base short and J 3 bases short, with 7 bases between. CDR1 is LNHDA, CDR2 SQIVND, per germline (reference sequence). CDR3 protein: CASSIGKLYNEQFF. As DNA, the CDR3 is TGTGCCAGTAGTATAGGCAAACTCTACAATGAGCAGTTCTTC.

The chain combines TRBV5-4 with TRBJ1-4; D is perhaps TRBD1 (6 bases). The ends were cut back, 0 bases at V and 8 bases at J, with 20 bases in the middle. Germline V gene sequence: CDR1 SGHNT, CDR2 YYREEE (reference sequence). The CDR3 has 17 residues. CDR3 in DNA: TGTGCCAGCAGCTTGGGACCGTCATCTACCGGGGGCGAAAAACTGTTTTTT. Residues: CASSLGPSSTGGEKLFF. The full variable domain, in which reference TRBV5-4 and TRBJ1-4 provide the parts outside the CDR3, is ETGVTQSPTHLIKTRGQQVTLRCSSQSGHNTVSWYQQALGQGPQFIFQYYREEENGRGNFPPRFSGLQFPNYSSELNVNALELDDSALYLCASSLGPSSTGGEKLFFGSGTQLSVL.

This chain uses TRBV10-3 with TRBJ2-7; 7 bases agree with TRBD1. V was pared by 7 bases and J by 5 bases, with 8 bases of the junction left unmatched. Per germline, CDR1 ENHRY and CDR2 SYGVKD. CDR3 size: 13 residues. The CDR3 region is CAINSDREHEQYF. DNA for the CDR3: TGTGCCATCAACAGTGACAGGGAGCACGAGCAGTACTTC.

The V call is TRBV2, the J call TRBJ1-2, with 8 bases fitting TRBD1. The germline V gene has CDR1 SNHLY and CDR2 FYNNEI. This CDR3 contains 12 residues. The V gene end was trimmed by 6 bases and the J gene end by 8 bases; junction bases not matched to a gene: 5. Here the CDR3 DNA reads TGTGCCAGCAGCATGACAGGGGAAGGCTACACCTTC. Its protein is CASSMTGEGYTF.

The J gene is TRBJ2-3, the V gene TRBV19, with TRBD1 matching over 7 bases. Per the germline V gene, CDR1 is LNHDA and CDR2 is SQIVND (reference sequence). The V segment lost 3 bases and the J segment 2 bases; nucleotides outside the gene matches: 17. There are 19 residues in the CDR3. The CDR3 loop reads CASSIRKTWTGLITDTQYF. CDR3 coding DNA: TGTGCCAGTAGTATCCGGAAAACCTGGACAGGCCTTATCACAGATACGCAGTATTTT.

This chain uses TRBV2 with TRBJ2-7; TRBD2 matches at 9 bases. Germline lookup yields CDR1 SNHLY and CDR2 FYNNEI. J lost 3 bases, V lost 5 bases, and 8 bases had no gene match. The CDR3 totals 15 residues. CDR3 nucleotide sequence: TGTGCCAGCAGTTCAGAAGCGGGAGGTTTCTACGAGCAGTACTTC. Translating it yields CASSSEAGGFYEQYF.

J is TRBJ2-3 and V is TRBV6-4; weak D call: TRBD2 (7 bases). The CDR3 length is 16 residues. Trimming took off 10 bases at V and 2 bases at J, with 22 bases between the two ends. The germline gives CDR1 MRHNA, CDR2 SNTAGT. The CDR3 DNA sequence: TGTGCCACCTCTACTCGAGGGGGGGTTCCCACAGATACGCAGTATTTT. Its translation: CATSTRGGVPTDTQYF.